This paragraph reports one T cell receptor (beta chain). The antigen remains unidentified. TCRdb keeps only in-frame clones here, not all; method: immunoSEQ multiplex PCR. The table includes about 18,000 clones, over 75% detected once. The data are from a study of CD4+ T cells in melanoma. Study outcomes and limitations: A reported correlation linked neoantigen-specific CD4+ T cells to CD8+, macrophage and B cell function. Reportedly, melanoma neoantigen-specific CD4+ T cells showed varied differentiation states.

CDR1 is SGHRS and CDR2 is YFSETQ in the germline V gene. V trimming: 2 bases; J trimming: 3 bases; junction bases outside the gene matches: 2. The CDR3 has 13 amino acids. V and J are TRBV5-1 and TRBJ2-7, with TRBD1 matching over 7 bases. Source material: cells from a culture (not recorded whether cultured in vitro). The TCR sequence derives from a human donor with melanoma. This CDR3 reads CASSFDRVYEQYF. DNA for the CDR3: TGCGCCAGCAGCTTTGACAGGGTCTACGAGCAGTACTTC. The full variable domain, in which reference TRBV5-1 and TRBJ2-7 provide the parts outside the CDR3, is KAGVTQTPRYLIKTRGQQVTLSCSPISGHRSVSWYQQTPGQGLQFLFEYFSETQRNKGNFPGRFSGRQFSNSRSEMNVSTLELGDSALYLCASSFDRVYEQYFGPGTRLTVT.